This TCR beta chain emerged from a study of T cell responses to AZD1222 COVID-19 vaccine. Some clones are missing from TCRdb's copy, which holds only in-frame ones; the method was immunoSEQ multiplex PCR. The sample holds around 70,000 clones; 70% to 90% are singletons and the top ten take under 1.5%. V shed 1 base and J 2 bases; nucleotides not matched to a gene: 9. The CDR3 is made up of 18 amino acids. Germline values: CDR1 MGHRA, CDR2 YSYEKL. Regarding this clone: Its antigen is still unknown.

Points from the study as a whole: At 160-218 and 743-854, vaccine-associated CD4 TCRs were dominant, and they spanned spike. Per reports, nearly half of all spike-specific TCRs target regions that are unmutated in variants. Baseline seropositivity characterized only a handful of AZD1222 recipients.

Sequenced here: peripheral blood, sampled 28 days after the second AZD1222 dose. The rearrangement links TRBV4-1 to TRBJ1-5, with 9 bases matching TRBD1. The sequence derives from an adult who received the AZD1222 COVID-19 vaccine. The CDR3 DNA follows: TGCGCCAGCAGCCAAGTGGGGACAGGGCGGTGGGGCAATCAGCCCCAGCATTTT. This translates into CASSQVGTGRWGNQPQHF.